The TCR beta chain under discussion was sequenced for a study of graft-versus-host responses after intestinal transplantation. About the study: Every transplant recipient was induced with anti-thymocyte globulin, then maintained on tacrolimus and steroids for 2 to 3 years.

Points from the study as a whole: Investigators detected GvH clones in recipient marrow, with some emerging earlier in ileum or blood.

Concerning this clone itself: Antigen specificity is unknown.

V was clipped by 6 bases and J by 2 bases, with 6 bases between them. Germline-derived CDR1 and CDR2 are MNHEY and SMNVEV (reference sequence). The CDR3 runs to 12 residues. Here immunoSEQ multiplex PCR was the method, and the copy in TCRdb shows in-frame clones only, minus some. The table records around 120,000 clones, 90% of them present only once. The sample consisted of unstimulated CD4+ T cells sorted from spleen or lymph node cells, taken before intestinal transplant. The source of this sequence is a human donor who received an intestinal transplant. V is TRBV27 and J is TRBJ2-3; D ambiguous. The CDR3 DNA follows: TGTGCCAGCAGCCTAAACACAGATACGCAGTATTTT. Its translation: CASSLNTDTQYF.